What follows are 26 T cell receptor beta chains derived from one specimen sequenced in a study of blood T cell repertoires in COVID-19. Measured with immunoSEQ multiplex PCR; TCRdb has only the in-frame clones, and not every one. The profile shows about 220,000 clones, about 80% of them singletons. The specimen sequenced was peripheral blood. These receptors were taken from a woman aged 25 to 45 who had recovered from COVID-19.

The V call is TRBV28, the J call TRBJ2-7, with 7 bases fitting TRBD2. There are 17 residues in the CDR3. Germline V gene sequence: CDR1 MDHEN, CDR2 SYDVKM. The V and J ends lost 6 bases and 0 bases, in that order; junction bases with no gene match: 14. In nucleotides, the CDR3 is TGTGCCAGCAGCTGGGCGGTCGGGGGAGGGACCTCCTACGAGCAGTACTTC. This gives the protein CASSWAVGGGTSYEQYF.

This chain links TRBV24-1 with TRBJ2-3; tentatively, D is TRBD2 (7 bases). The V end was cut by 9 bases, the J end by 6 bases, with 18 bases between. Germline loops: CDR1 KGHDR, CDR2 SFDVKD. The CDR3 is made up of 14 amino acids. CDR3 sequence reads: CATSRGGGSDTQYF. CDR3 DNA sequence: TGTGCCACCTCTAGGGGGGGCGGATCCGATACGCAGTATTTT.

As for this clone: Other DNA sequences of this sample code for an identical CDR3. J is TRBJ2-5 and V is TRBV24-1; unclear D gene. The CDR3 contains 13 residues. Trimming shortened V by 0 bases and J by 5 bases, and 6 bases separated the two germline ends. Per the germline V gene, CDR1 is KGHDR and CDR2 is SFDVKD. The CDR3 sequence: CATSDLQAETQYF. The CDR3 region has the DNA TGTGCCACCAGTGATTTGCAAGCCGAGACCCAGTACTTC.

The chain is built from TRBV2 and TRBJ2-3; D possibly corresponds to TRBD2 (6 bases). CDR1 is SNHLY, CDR2 FYNNEI, per germline. The V and J ends lost 6 bases and 0 bases respectively, with 10 bases between them. The CDR3 spans 14 residues. CDR3 nucleotides: TGTGCCAGCAGGGTGGAGGGAAGCACAGATACGCAGTATTTT. As protein: CASRVEGSTDTQYF.

The chain combines TRBV19 with TRBJ1-5; the match to TRBD1 covers 8 bases. J lost 7 bases, V lost 6 bases, and 11 bases had no gene match. Germline CDR1 is LNHDA and CDR2 is SQIVND (reference sequence). The CDR3 covers 15 residues. The DNA of the CDR3 is TGTGCCAGTAGCACCCAGACAGGGGAGGGACAGCCCCAGCATTTT. It specifies CASSTQTGEGQPQHF.

The sample holds a few counts of this clone. The gene calls are TRBV3-1 (or the pseudogene TRBV3-2) and TRBJ2-3; a weak D match, TRBD1 (7 bases). CDR1 and CDR2 from the germline V gene are LGHDT and YNNKEL (reference sequence). The CDR3 runs 17 residues. V shed 4 bases and J shed 6 bases, with 23 bases lying between them. The CDR3 protein is CASSRDRGRGVRDTQYF. In DNA form, the CDR3 reads TGTGCCAGCAGCCGGGATAGGGGGCGCGGGGTAAGGGATACGCAGTATTTT.

The gene calls are TRBV7-9 and TRBJ2-7; no definite D call. The length of the CDR3 is 13 residues. The V end lost 5 bases, the J end lost 0 bases, and 8 bases lay between the germline ends. In germline, CDR1 is SEHNR, CDR2 FQNEAQ (reference sequence). The CDR3 region is CASSRTVSYEQYF. CDR3 DNA: TGTGCCAGCAGCCGAACAGTCTCCTACGAGCAGTACTTC.

This clone was counted ten times or more. CDR3 loop: CASTDGMNTGELFF. The CDR3 nucleotides read TGTGCCAGCACTGACGGGATGAACACCGGGGAGCTGTTTTTT. The chain employs TRBV25-1 and TRBJ2-2, with D possibly TRBD2 on 5 matching bases. The V gene lost 7 bases and the J gene lost 1 base, with 10 bases spanning the gap. The CDR3 has 14 amino acids. Per germline, CDR1 MGHDK and CDR2 SYGVNS. The whole variable domain, remainder taken from reference TRBV25-1 and TRBJ2-2, is EADIYQTPRYLVIGTGKKITLECSQTMGHDKMYWYQQDPGMELHLIHYSYGVNSTEKGDLSSESTVSRIRTEHFPLTLESARPSHTSQYLCASTDGMNTGELFFGEGSRLTVL.

The CDR3 DNA sequence: TGCGCCAGCAGCTTGGGAACGGACTATAATGAAAAACTGTTTTTT. Its translation is CASSLGTDYNEKLFF. The chain carries TRBV5-1 and TRBJ1-4, with no clear D. Trimming cost V 0 bases and J 4 bases, with 10 bases left between them. Germline CDR1 SGHRS, CDR2 YFSETQ. The CDR3 has 15 amino acids.

V gene TRBV7-2 combines with J gene TRBJ1-6, with D possibly TRBD1 on 5 matching bases. The CDR3 contains 15 residues. Per the germline V gene, CDR1 is SGHTA and CDR2 is FQGNSA. The V end lost 5 bases, the J end lost 10 bases, and 18 bases lay between the germline ends. DNA of the CDR3: TGTGCCAGCAGCCATGGGTCGGGGGGAGGGTCACCCCTCCACTTT. Protein sequence: CASSHGSGGGSPLHF.

The sample holds one count of this clone. This rearrangement joins TRBV15 to TRBJ2-1; 7 bases map to TRBD2. Germline-derived CDR1 and CDR2 are LNHNV and YYDKDF (reference sequence). The V gene end was trimmed by 0 bases and the J gene end by 7 bases; junction bases not matched to a gene: 12. The CDR3 extends over 17 amino acids. The CDR3 nucleotides are TGTGCCACCAGCAGAGATTTGGGCGGGGGTAGCGGGAATGAGCAGTTCTTC. Translated: CATSRDLGGGSGNEQFF.

The V call is TRBV11-2, the J call TRBJ2-2, with TRBD2 identical over 10 bases. Unmatched junction bases numbered 13, after V lost 0 bases and J lost 3 bases. This CDR3 has 20 residues. Per germline, CDR1 SGHAT and CDR2 FQNNGV. In nucleotides, the CDR3 is TGTGCCAGCAGCTTAGAGGAGGGCTTGCTAGCGGGGGTCTACACCGGGGAGCTGTTTTTT. It codes for CASSLEEGLLAGVYTGELFF.

The chain couples TRBV7-2 to TRBJ1-2; D ambiguous. Germline-derived CDR1 and CDR2 are SGHTA and FQGNSA. V lost 5 bases to trimming and J lost 0 bases, with 10 bases between them. The CDR3 spans 14 residues. CDR3 residues: CASSPITANYGYTF. The DNA of the CDR3 is TGTGCCAGCAGCCCGATTACAGCTAACTATGGCTACACCTTC. Drawing the rest from reference TRBV7-2 and TRBJ1-2, the complete variable domain is GAGVSQSPSNKVTEKGKDVELRCDPISGHTALYWYRQSLGQGLEFLIYFQGNSAPDKSGLPSDRFSAERTGGSVSTLTIQRTQQEDSAVYLCASSPITANYGYTFGSGTRLTVV.

The chain combines TRBV5-1 with TRBJ2-2, with a possible D match to TRBD2 (6 bases). Germline-derived CDR1 and CDR2 are SGHRS and YFSETQ. V shed 8 bases and J shed 6 bases, with 26 bases lying between them. The CDR3 consists of 17 residues. In DNA, the CDR3 is TGCGCCAGATTTGCGGGTCGGGGACTGGAACACGCCGGGGAGCTGTTTTTT. Protein product: CARFAGRGLEHAGELFF.

This clone was seen only a few times. The chain recombines TRBV5-4 with TRBJ1-2; TRBD1 matches at 7 bases. J was trimmed by 4 bases and V by 3 bases; bases with no gene match: 6. The CDR3 runs to 14 residues. Looked up from germline, CDR1 is SGHNT and CDR2 is YYREEE (reference sequence). This CDR3 is CASSSDRTSYGYTF. The CDR3 nucleotides read TGTGCCAGCAGCTCGGACAGGACGTCCTATGGCTACACCTTC.

This clone is a singleton in its sample. This chain connects TRBV6-1 to TRBJ1-1; D may be TRBD1 (5 bases). Deletions cut 3 bases from V and 3 bases from J, with 8 bases between. This CDR3 region has 13 residues. Germline-derived CDR1 and CDR2 are MNHNS and SASEGT. The CDR3 coding sequence is TGTGCCAGCAGTGATATGACAGACACTGAAGCTTTCTTT. Protein: CASSDMTDTEAFF.

This chain connects TRBV15 to TRBJ2-2, with 11 positions matching TRBD2. Losses at the gene ends were 2 bases for V and 4 bases for J; bases not matched to a gene: 12. CDR3 length equals 19 residues. Germline-derived CDR1 and CDR2 are LNHNV and YYDKDF (reference sequence). The CDR3 spells CATSRITGTSGRGTGELFF. The DNA for the CDR3 is TGTGCCACCAGCAGAATTACCGGGACTAGCGGACGAGGCACCGGGGAGCTGTTTTTT.

This clone was recorded once. This chain joins TRBV5-4 and TRBJ2-7, with D possibly matching TRBD1 (6 bases). Trimming shortened V by 3 bases and J by 5 bases, and 12 bases separated the two germline ends. CDR1 is SGHNT, CDR2 YYREEE, per germline (reference sequence). The CDR3 sequence is 13 residues long. The CDR3 spells CASSSYREHEQYF. The DNA of the CDR3 is TGTGCCAGCAGCTCCTACAGGGAACACGAGCAGTACTTC.

The rearrangement joins TRBV7-9 to TRBJ1-1, with a tentative D call TRBD1 (5 bases). Germline loops: CDR1 SEHNR, CDR2 FQNEAQ (reference sequence). Trimming took off 1 base at V and 2 bases at J, with 14 bases between the two ends. The CDR3 consists of 16 residues. CDR3 sequence: CASSLGLGQTNTEAFF. The CDR3 DNA reads as TGTGCCAGCAGCTTAGGGCTGGGGCAGACAAACACTGAAGCTTTCTTT. Using reference TRBV7-9 and TRBJ1-1 for the parts outside the CDR3, the full variable domain is DTGVSQNPRHKITKRGQNVTFRCDPISEHNRLYWYRQTLGQGPEFLTYFQNEAQLEKSRLLSDRFSAERPKGSFSTLEIQRTEQGDSAMYLCASSLGLGQTNTEAFFGQGTRLTVV.

This chain links TRBV29-1 with TRBJ2-1, with 14 bases fitting TRBD2. Germline V CDR1 and CDR2: SQVTM, ANQGSEA. V shed 6 bases, J shed 2 bases, and the junction held 6 bases outside the gene matches. The CDR3 extends over 16 amino acids. For the CDR3, the DNA is TGCAGCGTGGGACTAGCGGGAGCCCGGACCTACAATGAGCAGTTCTTC. Its protein is CSVGLAGARTYNEQFF.

As for this clone: One junction end disagrees with the germline gene, perhaps due to a read error. The rearrangement links TRBV19 to TRBJ1-5; D unresolved. Per germline, CDR1 LNHDA and CDR2 SQIVND (reference sequence). The CDR3 sequence is 16 residues long. The CDR3 DNA sequence: TGTGCCGGTAGTATAAGTATTGCGGGTGGCAATCAGCCCCAGCATTTT. Its translation: CAGSISIAGGNQPQHF.

The chain joins TRBV18 to TRBJ2-7; the match to TRBD1 covers 10 bases. This CDR3 spans 14 amino acids. V was pared by 3 bases and J by 4 bases, with 3 bases of the junction left unmatched. Per the germline V gene, CDR1 is KGHSH and CDR2 is LQKENI. The CDR3 loop is CASSPTGGTYEQYF. Written as DNA, the CDR3 is TGTGCCAGCTCACCGACAGGGGGCACGTACGAGCAGTACTTC.

V and J are TRBV7-9 and TRBJ1-3; D is undetermined. The CDR3 contains 16 residues. V dropped 5 bases and J dropped 7 bases, with 21 bases sitting between them. In germline, CDR1 is SEHNR, CDR2 FQNEAQ (reference sequence). The CDR3 nucleotides read TGTGCCAGCAGCCCTAGCGCGGTCAGGAGGTGGAACACCATATATTTT. Protein: CASSPSAVRRWNTIYF.

The genes are TRBV7-6 and TRBJ1-1, with TRBD1 matching 8 bases. The CDR3 extends over 15 amino acids. In germline, CDR1 is SGHVS, CDR2 FNYEAQ. V dropped 4 bases and J dropped 1; count of bases not matched to a gene: 5. CDR3 sequence: CASSSGQGENTEAFF. CDR3 sequence (DNA): TGTGCCAGCAGCTCCGGACAGGGCGAGAACACTGAAGCTTTCTTT.

This clone was seen once. The V call is TRBV11-2, the J call TRBJ2-5; 8 nucleotides align to TRBD2. The CDR3 length is 17 residues. The germline gives CDR1 SGHAT, CDR2 FQNNGV. Unmatched junction bases numbered 11, after V lost 1 base and J lost 4 bases. The CDR3 DNA follows: TGTGCCAGCAGCTTAGGTTCTAGCGGGCTCCATCGAGAGACCCAGTACTTC. This encodes CASSLGSSGLHRETQYF.

This clone was counted a few times. V usage is TRBV2 and J usage is TRBJ2-7; maybe TRBD2 (6 bases). The CDR3 loop spans 13 amino acids. The germline V and J ends were trimmed by 7 bases and 4 bases, with 14 bases remaining between them. Germline CDR1 reads SNHLY; CDR2 reads FYNNEI. The chain's CDR3 is CASTGGVDYEQYF. CDR3 coding DNA: TGTGCCAGCACTGGAGGGGTTGATTACGAGCAGTACTTC.